The clone carrying this T cell receptor beta chain was recorded only once. No antigen is known for it. CDR1 and CDR2 from the germline V gene are SGHTA and FQGNSA. V lost 5 bases and J lost 6; bases outside the gene matches: 12. The CDR3 extends over 15 amino acids. This sample was included in a study of OX40 agonist ivuxolimab in advanced cancers. About the study: Mean age 60 years, range about 20 to 90; approximately 80% male.

Study-wide results and limits: Doses of 0.1 to 3.0 mg/kg were accompanied by clonal expansion of CD4+ and CD8+ blood T cells by week 6. The authors also found low normalized T-cell clonal expansion in some nonresponders.

Profiling relied on immunoSEQ multiplex PCR, and the TCRdb table lists in-frame clones only, not all of them. The data hold under 90,000 clones, with less than 95% observed a single time. The sequencing used CD4+ or CD8+ T cells sorted from blood, collected in a trial of the OX40 agonist ivuxolimab. This TCR was recovered from an adult with an advanced solid tumor such as melanoma, head and neck, liver or kidney cancer. The rearrangement uses TRBV7-2 and TRBJ1-1, with TRBD1 matching 7 bases. The CDR3 loop reads CASSPQGQQQAEAFF. CDR3 bases: TGTGCCAGCAGCCCCCAGGGACAGCAACAAGCTGAAGCTTTCTTT.